This T cell receptor beta chain was sequenced for a study of T cell responses to AZD1222 COVID-19 vaccine. Sequencing was performed with immunoSEQ multiplex PCR; in TCRdb, only in-frame clones are kept and a portion is missing. Of 100,000 to 150,000 clones in the sample, around 89% are singletons; the top ten hold 1.5% to 1.9%. Germline V gene sequence: CDR1 MNHEY, CDR2 SVGAGI. The CDR3 has 13 residues. The J segment lost 4 bases and the V segment lost 9 bases, leaving 5 bases of the junction unmatched. This clone was recorded once. The sequencing here drew on peripheral blood, taken on day 0 of AZD1222 vaccination. The gene calls are TRBV6-5 and TRBJ2-7; 11 positions agree with TRBD1. The receptor was derived from an adult in good health. The CDR3 sequence is CASGGDRGYEQYF. CDR3 nucleotides: TGTGCCAGTGGGGGGGACAGGGGGTACGAGCAGTACTTC.